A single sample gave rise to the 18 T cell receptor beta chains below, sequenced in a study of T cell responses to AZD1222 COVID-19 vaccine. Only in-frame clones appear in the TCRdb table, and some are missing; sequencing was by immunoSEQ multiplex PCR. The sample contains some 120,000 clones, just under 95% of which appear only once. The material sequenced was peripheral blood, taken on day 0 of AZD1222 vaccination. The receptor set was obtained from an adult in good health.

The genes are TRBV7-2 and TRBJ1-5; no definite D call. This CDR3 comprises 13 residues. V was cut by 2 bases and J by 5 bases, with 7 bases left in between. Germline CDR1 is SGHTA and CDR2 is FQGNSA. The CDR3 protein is CASSLNSHQPQHF. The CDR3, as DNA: TGTGCCAGCAGCTTAAACAGCCATCAGCCCCAGCATTTT. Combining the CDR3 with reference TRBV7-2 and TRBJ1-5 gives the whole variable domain GAGVSQSPSNKVTEKGKDVELRCDPISGHTALYWYRQSLGQGLEFLIYFQGNSAPDKSGLPSDRFSAERTGGSVSTLTIQRTQQEDSAVYLCASSLNSHQPQHFGDGTRLSIL.

CDR3 protein: CASSRGGNQDTQYF. CDR3 nucleotides: TGTGCCAGCAGCCGAGGGGGGAACCAAGATACGCAGTATTTT. The chain uses TRBV3-1 (or the pseudogene TRBV3-2) and TRBJ2-3; the D call may be TRBD1 or TRBD2 (6 bases each). Trimming pared 4 bases from V and 5 bases from J, leaving 13 bases between. CDR1 and CDR2 (germline): LGHDT, YNNKEL (reference sequence). The CDR3 length is 14 residues.

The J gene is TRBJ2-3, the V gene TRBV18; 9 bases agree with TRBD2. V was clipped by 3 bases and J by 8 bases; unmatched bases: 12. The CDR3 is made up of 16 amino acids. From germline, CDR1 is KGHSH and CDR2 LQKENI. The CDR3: CASSPQPLGTSRTQYF. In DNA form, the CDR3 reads TGTGCCAGCTCACCTCAACCTTTGGGGACTAGCCGTACGCAGTATTTT.

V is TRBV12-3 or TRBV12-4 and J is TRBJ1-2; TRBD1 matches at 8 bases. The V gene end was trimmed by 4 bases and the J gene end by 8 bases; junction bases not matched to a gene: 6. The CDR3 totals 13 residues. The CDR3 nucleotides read TGTGCCAGCAGTTCCGGGACAGGACAAGGCTACACCTTC. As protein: CASSSGTGQGYTF.

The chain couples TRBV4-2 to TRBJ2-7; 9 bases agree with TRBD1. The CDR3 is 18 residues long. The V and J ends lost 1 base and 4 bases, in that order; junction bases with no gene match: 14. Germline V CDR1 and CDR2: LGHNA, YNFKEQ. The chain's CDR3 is CASSQAGQGPEAVYEQYF. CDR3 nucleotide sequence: TGTGCCAGCAGCCAAGCCGGACAGGGGCCTGAGGCAGTTTACGAGCAGTACTTC.

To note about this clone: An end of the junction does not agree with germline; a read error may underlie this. For the CDR3, the DNA is TGTGCCAGCAGCGAAGGACAGGGGGCAACTAATGAAAAACTGTTTTTT. This sequence encodes CASSEGQGATNEKLFF. This rearrangement joins TRBV6-1 to TRBJ1-4; TRBD1 matches at 10 bases. There are 16 residues in the CDR3. Germline CDR1 MNHNS, CDR2 SASEGT.

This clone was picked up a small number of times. The CDR3: CAWSVPGGNYEQYF. CDR3 nucleotide sequence: TGTGCCTGGAGTGTACCAGGGGGTAACTACGAGCAGTACTTC. V gene TRBV30 combines with J gene TRBJ2-7, with TRBD1 identical over 7 bases. Trimming cost V 0 bases and J 3 bases; bases outside gene matches: 5. CDR1 is GTSNPN and CDR2 is SVGIG in the germline V gene (reference sequence). CDR3 size: 14 residues.

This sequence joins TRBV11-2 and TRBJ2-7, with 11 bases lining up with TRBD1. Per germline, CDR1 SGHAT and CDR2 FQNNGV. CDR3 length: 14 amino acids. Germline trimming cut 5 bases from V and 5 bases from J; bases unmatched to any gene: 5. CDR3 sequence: CASSEDRGPHEQYF. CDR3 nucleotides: TGTGCCAGCAGCGAGGACAGGGGGCCCCACGAGCAGTACTTC.

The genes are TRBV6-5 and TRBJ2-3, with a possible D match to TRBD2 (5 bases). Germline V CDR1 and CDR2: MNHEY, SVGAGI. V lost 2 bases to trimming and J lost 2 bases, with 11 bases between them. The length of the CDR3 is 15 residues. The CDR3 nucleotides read TGTGCCAGCAGTTACGGGCCGACTATCACAGATACGCAGTATTTT. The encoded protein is CASSYGPTITDTQYF.

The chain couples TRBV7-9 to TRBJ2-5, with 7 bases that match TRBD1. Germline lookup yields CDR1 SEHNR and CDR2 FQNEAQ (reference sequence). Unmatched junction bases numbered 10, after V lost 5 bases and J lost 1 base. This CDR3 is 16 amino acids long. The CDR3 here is CASSVDYGQVQETQYF. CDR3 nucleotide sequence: TGTGCCAGCAGCGTAGACTATGGACAGGTCCAAGAGACCCAGTACTTC.

The CDR3 reads CASGSDRESSSGNTIYF. CDR3 coding DNA: TGTGCTAGTGGTTCGGACAGGGAGAGTAGCTCTGGAAACACCATATATTTT. The chain employs TRBV12-5 and TRBJ1-3, with 8 bases fitting TRBD1. V lost 4 bases and J lost 0; bases outside the gene matches: 8. The CDR3 has 17 amino acids. CDR1 and CDR2 from the germline V gene are LGHNT and FRNRAP.

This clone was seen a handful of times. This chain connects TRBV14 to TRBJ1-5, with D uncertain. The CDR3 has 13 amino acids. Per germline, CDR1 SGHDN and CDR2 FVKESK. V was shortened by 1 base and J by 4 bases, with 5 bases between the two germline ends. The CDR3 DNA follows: TGTGCCAGCAGCCAAGGGGATAATCAGCCCCAGCATTTT. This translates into CASSQGDNQPQHF.

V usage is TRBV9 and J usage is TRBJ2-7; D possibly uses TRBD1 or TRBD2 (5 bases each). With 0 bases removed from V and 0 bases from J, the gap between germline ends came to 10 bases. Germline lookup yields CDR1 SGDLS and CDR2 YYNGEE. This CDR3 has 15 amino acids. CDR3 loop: CASSVATGPSYEQYF. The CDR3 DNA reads TGTGCCAGCAGCGTAGCGACGGGGCCCTCCTACGAGCAGTACTTC.

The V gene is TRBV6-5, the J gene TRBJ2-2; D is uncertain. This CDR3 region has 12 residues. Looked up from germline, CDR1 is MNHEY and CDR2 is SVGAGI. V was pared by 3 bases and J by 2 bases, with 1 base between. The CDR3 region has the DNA TGTGCCAGCAGTTATAACACCGGGGAGCTGTTTTTT. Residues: CASSYNTGELFF.

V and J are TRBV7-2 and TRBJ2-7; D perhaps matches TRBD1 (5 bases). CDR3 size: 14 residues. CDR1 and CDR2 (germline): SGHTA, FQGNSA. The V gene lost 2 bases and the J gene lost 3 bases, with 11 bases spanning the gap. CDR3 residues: CASSLYGRDYEQYF. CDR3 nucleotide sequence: TGTGCCAGCAGCTTATACGGCAGGGACTACGAGCAGTACTTC. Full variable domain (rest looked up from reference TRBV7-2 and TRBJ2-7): GAGVSQSPSNKVTEKGKDVELRCDPISGHTALYWYRQSLGQGLEFLIYFQGNSAPDKSGLPSDRFSAERTGGSVSTLTIQRTQQEDSAVYLCASSLYGRDYEQYFGPGTRLTVT.

CDR3 loop: CASSPKENTGELFF. The DNA of the CDR3 is TGTGCCAGCTCCCCTAAAGAGAACACCGGGGAGCTGTTTTTT. The chain carries TRBV18 and TRBJ2-2; D gene uncertain. CDR1 and CDR2 (germline): KGHSH, LQKENI. The CDR3 is 14 residues long. The V end lost 6 bases, the J end lost 1 base, and 9 bases lay between the germline ends.

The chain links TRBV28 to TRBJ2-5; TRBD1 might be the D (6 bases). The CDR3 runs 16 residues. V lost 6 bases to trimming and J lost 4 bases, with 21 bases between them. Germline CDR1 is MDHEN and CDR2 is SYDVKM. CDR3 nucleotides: TGTGCCAGCAGCCCCGTGAATGGGCAGGGGAGAGAGACCCAGTACTTC. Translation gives CASSPVNGQGRETQYF.

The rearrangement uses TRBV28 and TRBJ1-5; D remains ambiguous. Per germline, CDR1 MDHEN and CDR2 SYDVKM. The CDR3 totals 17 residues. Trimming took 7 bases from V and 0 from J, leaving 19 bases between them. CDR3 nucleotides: TGTGCCAGCACCCATCGTCAGGAACTTTATAGCAATCAGCCCCAGCATTTT. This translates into CASTHRQELYSNQPQHF.